This T cell receptor beta chain is drawn from a study of blood T cells in healthy people across ages. Germline CDR1 and CDR2: DFQATT and SNEGSKA (reference sequence). The CDR3 spans 15 residues. Trimming took 0 bases from V and 6 from J, leaving 15 bases between them. A second roughly 6 to 12 cycle PCR used barcoded and J-beta primers. Unique molecular identifiers of 12 random nucleotides labeled each cDNA. Every individual sample yielded 2.5 million or more paired-end reads (each containing CDR3). A single record per CDR3 protein comes from TCRdb applying MiXCR to the 5' RACE reads. The repertoire holds over a million distinct CDR3 sequences, with around 59% as singletons. Drawn from each donor were ten milliliters of peripheral blood. Total RNA, at least 6 micrograms per sample, was extracted from PBMCs.

The chain is built from TRBV20-1 and TRBJ2-1; D not resolved. The sample consisted of blood. The sequence was collected from a man between 18 and 29 years old in good health. The CDR3 here is CSARDWSAGRNEQFF. Here the CDR3 DNA reads TGCAGTGCTAGAGATTGGTCCGCTGGGCGCAATGAGCAGTTCTTC.